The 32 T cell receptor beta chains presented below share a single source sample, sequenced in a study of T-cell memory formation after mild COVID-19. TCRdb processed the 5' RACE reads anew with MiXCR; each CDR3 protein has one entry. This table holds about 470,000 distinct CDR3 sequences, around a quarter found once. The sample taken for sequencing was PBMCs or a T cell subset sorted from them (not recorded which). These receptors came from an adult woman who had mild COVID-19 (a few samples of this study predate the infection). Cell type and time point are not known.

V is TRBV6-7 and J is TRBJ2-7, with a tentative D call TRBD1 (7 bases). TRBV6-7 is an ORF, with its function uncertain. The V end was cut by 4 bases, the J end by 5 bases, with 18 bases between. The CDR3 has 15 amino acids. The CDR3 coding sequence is TGTGCCAGCAGTTCCCCCGGAGGGGGCTACCACGAGCAGTACTTC. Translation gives CASSSPGGGYHEQYF.

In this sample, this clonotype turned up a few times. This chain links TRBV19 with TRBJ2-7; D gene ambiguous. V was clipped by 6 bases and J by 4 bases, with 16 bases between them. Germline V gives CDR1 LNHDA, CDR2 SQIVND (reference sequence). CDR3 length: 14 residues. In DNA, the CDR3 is TGTGCCAGTAGCCGATTTTGGGCAGAATACGAGCAGTACTTC. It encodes CASSRFWAEYEQYF.

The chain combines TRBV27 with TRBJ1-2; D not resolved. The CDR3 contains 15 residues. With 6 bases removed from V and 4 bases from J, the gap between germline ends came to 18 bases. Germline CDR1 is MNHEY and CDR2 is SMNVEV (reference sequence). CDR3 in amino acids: CASRHSPRGGYGYTF. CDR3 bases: TGTGCCAGCAGACACTCCCCCCGAGGTGGCTATGGCTACACCTTC.

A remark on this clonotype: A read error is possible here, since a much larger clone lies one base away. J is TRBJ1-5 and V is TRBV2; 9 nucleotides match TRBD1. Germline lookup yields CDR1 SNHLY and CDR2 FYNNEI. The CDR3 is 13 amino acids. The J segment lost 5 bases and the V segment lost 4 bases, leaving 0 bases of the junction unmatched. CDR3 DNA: TGTGCCAGCAGTGGGACAGGGGATCAGCCCCAGCATTTT. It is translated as CASSGTGDQPQHF.

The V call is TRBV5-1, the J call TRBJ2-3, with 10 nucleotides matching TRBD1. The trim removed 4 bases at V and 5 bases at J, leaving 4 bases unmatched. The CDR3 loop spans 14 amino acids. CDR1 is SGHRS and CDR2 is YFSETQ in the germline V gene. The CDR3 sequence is CASSAGTGEDTQYF. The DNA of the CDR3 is TGCGCCAGCAGCGCCGGGACAGGGGAAGATACGCAGTATTTT.

The CDR3 region is CSAIGPGGYEQYF. CDR3 nucleotides: TGCAGTGCTATTGGACCAGGAGGCTACGAGCAGTACTTC. This chain uses TRBV20-1 with TRBJ2-7, with D tentatively TRBD2 (5 bases). Germline V gene sequence: CDR1 DFQATT, CDR2 SNEGSKA (reference sequence). This CDR3 is 13 amino acids long. V lost 4 bases and J lost 3, with 13 bases in between.

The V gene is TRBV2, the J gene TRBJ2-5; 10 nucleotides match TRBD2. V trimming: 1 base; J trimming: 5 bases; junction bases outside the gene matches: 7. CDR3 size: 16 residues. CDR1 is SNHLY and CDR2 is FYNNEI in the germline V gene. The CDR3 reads CASSEGLGTSAETQYF. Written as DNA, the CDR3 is TGTGCCAGCAGTGAAGGCCTCGGGACTAGCGCCGAGACCCAGTACTTC.

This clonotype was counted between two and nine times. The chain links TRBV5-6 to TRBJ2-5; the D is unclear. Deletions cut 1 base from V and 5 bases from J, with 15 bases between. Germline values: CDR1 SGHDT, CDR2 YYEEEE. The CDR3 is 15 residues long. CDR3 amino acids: CASSLFGGVGETQYF. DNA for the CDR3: TGTGCCAGCAGCTTGTTCGGCGGAGTAGGCGAGACCCAGTACTTC. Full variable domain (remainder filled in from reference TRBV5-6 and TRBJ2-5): DAGVTQSPTHLIKTRGQQVTLRCSPKSGHDTVSWYQQALGQGPQFIFQYYEEEERQRGNFPDRFSGHQFPNYSSELNVNALLLGDSALYLCASSLFGGVGETQYFGPGTRLLVL.

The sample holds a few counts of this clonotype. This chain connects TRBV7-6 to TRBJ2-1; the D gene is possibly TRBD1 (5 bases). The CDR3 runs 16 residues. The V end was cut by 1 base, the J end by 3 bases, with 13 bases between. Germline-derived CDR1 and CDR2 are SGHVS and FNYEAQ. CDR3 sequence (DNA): TGTGCCAGCAGCTTAGTGGGGCAGGGCGGCTACAATGAGCAGTTCTTC. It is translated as CASSLVGQGGYNEQFF.

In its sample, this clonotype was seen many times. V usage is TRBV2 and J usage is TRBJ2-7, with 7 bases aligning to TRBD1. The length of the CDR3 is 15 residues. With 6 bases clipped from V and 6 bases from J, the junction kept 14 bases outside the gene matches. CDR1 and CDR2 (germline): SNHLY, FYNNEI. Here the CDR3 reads CASSRKGPTGVEQYF. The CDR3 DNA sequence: TGTGCCAGCAGCCGAAAGGGACCAACAGGGGTCGAGCAGTACTTC.

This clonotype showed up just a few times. The CDR3 DNA reads TGTGCCAGCTCACCACCAGGGACTAGCGGGAGGCGGGATACGCAGTATTTT. Its protein is CASSPPGTSGRRDTQYF. The chain recombines TRBV18 with TRBJ2-3; TRBD2 aligns across 15 bases. This CDR3 comprises 17 residues. After removal of 0 bases from V and 6 bases from J, the junction contained 4 bases not matched to a gene. CDR1 and CDR2 from the germline V gene are KGHSH and LQKENI.

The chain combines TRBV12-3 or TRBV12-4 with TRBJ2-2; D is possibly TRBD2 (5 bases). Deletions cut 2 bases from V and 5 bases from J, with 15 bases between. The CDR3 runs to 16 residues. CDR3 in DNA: TGTGCCAGCAGTTTATGGGCGGGTGGTCGAACCGGGGAGCTGTTTTTT. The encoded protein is CASSLWAGGRTGELFF.

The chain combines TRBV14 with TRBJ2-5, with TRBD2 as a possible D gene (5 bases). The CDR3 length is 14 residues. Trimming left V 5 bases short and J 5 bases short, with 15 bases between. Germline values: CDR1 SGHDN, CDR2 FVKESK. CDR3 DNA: TGTGCCAGCAGCACTAGGAATCGGGCGGAGACCCAGTACTTC. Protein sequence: CASSTRNRAETQYF. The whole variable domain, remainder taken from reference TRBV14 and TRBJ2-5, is EAGVTQFPSHSVIEKGQTVTLRCDPISGHDNLYWYRRVMGKEIKFLLHFVKESKQDESGMPNNRFLAERTGGTYSTLKVQPAELEDSGVYFCASSTRNRAETQYFGPGTRLLVL.

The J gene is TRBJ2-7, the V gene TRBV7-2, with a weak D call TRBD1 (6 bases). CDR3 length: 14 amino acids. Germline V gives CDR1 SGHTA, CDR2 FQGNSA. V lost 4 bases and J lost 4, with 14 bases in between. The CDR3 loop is CASSSGLGTYEQYF. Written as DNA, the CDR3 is TGTGCCAGCAGCTCGGGGCTGGGGACATACGAGCAGTACTTC.

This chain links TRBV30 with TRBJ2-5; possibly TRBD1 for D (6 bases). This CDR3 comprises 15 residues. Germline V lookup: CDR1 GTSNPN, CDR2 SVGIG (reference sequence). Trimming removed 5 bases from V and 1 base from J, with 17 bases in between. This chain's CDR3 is CAWGTGLGAQETQYF. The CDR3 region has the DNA TGTGCCTGGGGTACAGGATTGGGGGCCCAAGAGACCCAGTACTTC.

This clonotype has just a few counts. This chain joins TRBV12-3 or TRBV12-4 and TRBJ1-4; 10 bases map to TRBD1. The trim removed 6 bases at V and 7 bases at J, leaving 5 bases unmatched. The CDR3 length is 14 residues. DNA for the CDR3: TGTGCCAGCAGCCGACAGGGGGCGGGTGAAAAACTGTTTTTT. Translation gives CASSRQGAGEKLFF.

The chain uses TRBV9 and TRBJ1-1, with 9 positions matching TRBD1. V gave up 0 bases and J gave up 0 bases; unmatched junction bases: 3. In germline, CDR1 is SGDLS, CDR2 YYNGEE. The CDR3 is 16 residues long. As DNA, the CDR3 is TGTGCCAGCAGCGTAGGGGGACAGGGTATGAACACTGAAGCTTTCTTT. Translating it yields CASSVGGQGMNTEAFF.

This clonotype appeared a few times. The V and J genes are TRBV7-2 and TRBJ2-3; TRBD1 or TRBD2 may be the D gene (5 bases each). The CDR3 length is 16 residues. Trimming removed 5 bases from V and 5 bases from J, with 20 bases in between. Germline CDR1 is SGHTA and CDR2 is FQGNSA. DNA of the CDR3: TGTGCCAGCAGCCCCAGGTGGGGCCGCGGAGGAGATACGCAGTATTTT. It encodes CASSPRWGRGGDTQYF.

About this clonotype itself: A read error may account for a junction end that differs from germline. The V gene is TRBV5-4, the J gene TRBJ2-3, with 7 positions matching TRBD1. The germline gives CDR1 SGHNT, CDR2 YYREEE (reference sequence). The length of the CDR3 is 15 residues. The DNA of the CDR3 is TGTGCCAGCAGCCCCCCGGGACAGCGGACAGGTACGCAGTATTTT. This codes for CASSPPGQRTGTQYF.

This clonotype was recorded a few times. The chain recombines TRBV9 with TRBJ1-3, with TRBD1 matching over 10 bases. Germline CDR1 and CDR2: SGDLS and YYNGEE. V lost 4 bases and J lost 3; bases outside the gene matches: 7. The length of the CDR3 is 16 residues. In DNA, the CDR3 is TGTGCCAGCAGCTCCCGACAGGGGGCAAGTGGAAACACCATATATTTT. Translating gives CASSSRQGASGNTIYF.

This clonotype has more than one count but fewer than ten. The CDR3 sequence is CAWTPAGRTDTQYF. The CDR3 DNA reads TGTGCCTGGACACCAGCCGGGAGAACAGATACGCAGTATTTT. V is TRBV30 and J is TRBJ2-3, with a weak D call TRBD2 (6 bases). Trimming took off 4 bases at V and 3 bases at J, with 14 bases between the two ends. CDR1 is GTSNPN, CDR2 SVGIG, per germline (reference sequence). The CDR3 runs 14 residues.

This CDR3 reads CASSHGQGSIYNEQFF. For the CDR3, the DNA is TGTGCCAGCAGTCATGGACAGGGAAGCATCTATAATGAGCAGTTCTTC. The chain links TRBV28 to TRBJ2-1; 8 bases agree with TRBD1. The CDR3 has 16 amino acids. Germline V lookup: CDR1 MDHEN, CDR2 SYDVKM. Trimming cost V 5 bases and J 7 bases; bases outside gene matches: 13.

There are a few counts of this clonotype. Written as DNA, the CDR3 is TGCGCCAGCCGACCTGGGAACTCCTACGAGCAGTACTTC. It yields the protein CASRPGNSYEQYF. This sequence joins TRBV5-1 and TRBJ2-7; D not resolved. The CDR3 covers 13 residues. Trimming removed 7 bases from V and 0 bases from J, with 11 bases in between. Looked up from germline, CDR1 is SGHRS and CDR2 is YFSETQ.

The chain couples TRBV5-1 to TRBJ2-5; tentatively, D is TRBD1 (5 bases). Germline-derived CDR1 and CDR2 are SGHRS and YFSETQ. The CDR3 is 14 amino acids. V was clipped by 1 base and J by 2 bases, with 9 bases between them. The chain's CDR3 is CASSLWGSQETQYF. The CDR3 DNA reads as TGCGCCAGCAGCTTGTGGGGCAGTCAAGAGACCCAGTACTTC.

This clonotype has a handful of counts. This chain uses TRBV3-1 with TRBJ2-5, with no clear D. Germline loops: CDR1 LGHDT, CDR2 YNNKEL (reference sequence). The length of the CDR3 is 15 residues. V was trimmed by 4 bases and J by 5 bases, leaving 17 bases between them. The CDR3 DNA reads TGTGCCAGCAGCCCGGCGGAGAGTCCGTTTGAGACCCAGTACTTC. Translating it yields CASSPAESPFETQYF.

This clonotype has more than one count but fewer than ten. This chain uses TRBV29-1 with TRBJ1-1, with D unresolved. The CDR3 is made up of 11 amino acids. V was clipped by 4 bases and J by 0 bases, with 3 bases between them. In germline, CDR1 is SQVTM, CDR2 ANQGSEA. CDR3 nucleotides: TGCAGCGTTGCTCTGAACACTGAAGCTTTCTTT. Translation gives CSVALNTEAFF.

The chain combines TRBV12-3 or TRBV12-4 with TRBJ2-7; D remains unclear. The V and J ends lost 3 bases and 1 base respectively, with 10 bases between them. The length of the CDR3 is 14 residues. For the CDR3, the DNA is TGTGCCAGCAGTTTCGGTGAAACTTCCTACGAGCAGTACTTC. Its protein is CASSFGETSYEQYF.

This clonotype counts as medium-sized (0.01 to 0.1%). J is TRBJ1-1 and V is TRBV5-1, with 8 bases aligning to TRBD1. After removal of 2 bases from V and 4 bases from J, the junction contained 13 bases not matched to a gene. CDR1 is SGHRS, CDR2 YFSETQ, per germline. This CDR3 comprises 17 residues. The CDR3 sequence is CASSLRQGPYVPTEAFF. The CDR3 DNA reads TGCGCCAGCAGCTTACGACAGGGGCCGTACGTCCCCACTGAAGCTTTCTTT.

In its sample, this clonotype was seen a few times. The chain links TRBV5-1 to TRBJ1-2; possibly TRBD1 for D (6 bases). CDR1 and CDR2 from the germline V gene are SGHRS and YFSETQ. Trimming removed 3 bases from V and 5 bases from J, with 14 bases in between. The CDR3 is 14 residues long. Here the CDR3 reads CASSSPGQTYGYTF. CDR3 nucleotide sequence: TGCGCCAGCAGCTCTCCTGGACAGACTTATGGCTACACCTTC. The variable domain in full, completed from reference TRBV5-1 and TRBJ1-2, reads KAGVTQTPRYLIKTRGQQVTLSCSPISGHRSVSWYQQTPGQGLQFLFEYFSETQRNKGNFPGRFSGRQFSNSRSEMNVSTLELGDSALYLCASSSPGQTYGYTFGSGTRLTVV.

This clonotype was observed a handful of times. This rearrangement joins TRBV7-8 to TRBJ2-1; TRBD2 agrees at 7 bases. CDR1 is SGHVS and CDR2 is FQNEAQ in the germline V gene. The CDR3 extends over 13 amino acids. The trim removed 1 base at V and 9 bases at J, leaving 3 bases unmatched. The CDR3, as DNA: TGTGCCAGCAGCTTAGGGTGGGAGGGTGAGCAGTTCTTC. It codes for CASSLGWEGEQFF.

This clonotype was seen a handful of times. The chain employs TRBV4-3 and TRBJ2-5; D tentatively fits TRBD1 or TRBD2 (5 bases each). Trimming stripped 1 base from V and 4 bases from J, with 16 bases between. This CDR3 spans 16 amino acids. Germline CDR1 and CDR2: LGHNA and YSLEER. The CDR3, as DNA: TGCGCCAGCAGCCAAGGGGTCCCGGGGCCTGGAGAGACCCAGTACTTC. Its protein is CASSQGVPGPGETQYF.

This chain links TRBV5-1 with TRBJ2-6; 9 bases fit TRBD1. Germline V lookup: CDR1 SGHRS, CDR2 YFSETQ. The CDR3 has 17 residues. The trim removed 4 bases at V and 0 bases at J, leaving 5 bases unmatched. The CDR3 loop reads CASSTGQGSSGANVLTF. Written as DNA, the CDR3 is TGCGCCAGCAGCACCGGACAGGGGTCCTCTGGGGCCAACGTCCTGACTTTC.